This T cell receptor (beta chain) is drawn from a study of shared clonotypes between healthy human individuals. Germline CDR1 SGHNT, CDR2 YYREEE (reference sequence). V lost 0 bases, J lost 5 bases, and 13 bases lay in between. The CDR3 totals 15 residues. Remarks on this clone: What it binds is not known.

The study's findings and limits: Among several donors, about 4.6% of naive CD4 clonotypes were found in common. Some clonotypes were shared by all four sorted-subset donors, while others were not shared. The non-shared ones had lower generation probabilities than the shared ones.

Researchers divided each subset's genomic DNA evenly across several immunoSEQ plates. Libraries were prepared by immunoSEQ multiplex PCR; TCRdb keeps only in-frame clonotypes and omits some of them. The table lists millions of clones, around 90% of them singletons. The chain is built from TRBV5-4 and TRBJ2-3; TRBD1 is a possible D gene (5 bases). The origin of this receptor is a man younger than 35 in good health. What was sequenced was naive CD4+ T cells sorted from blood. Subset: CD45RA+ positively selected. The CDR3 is CASSLGRDYLDTQYF. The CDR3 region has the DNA TGTGCCAGCAGCTTGGGCAGGGATTACCTAGATACGCAGTATTTT.